The 16 T cell receptor beta chains below were found in one sample sequenced in a study of beta chain features in type 1 diabetes. Overall study results and limits: All four CD4+ subsets from Type 1 diabetes patients carried moderately but significantly shorter TCRB CDR3s.

The isolated RNA, all of it, was reverse transcribed, so expressed TCRB transcripts were what got sequenced. Profiled with immunoSEQ multiplex PCR; TCRdb holds only in-frame clones, not every one. Here the sample spans hundreds of thousands of clones, 11% being singletons. These receptors have no known antigen. Sequenced: naive CD4+ T cells from blood. These receptors were taken from a man aged 30 to 39 with type 1 diabetes.

The J gene is TRBJ2-5, the V gene TRBV7-2; D gene unclear. Germline CDR1 and CDR2: SGHTA and FQGNSA. The CDR3 runs 15 residues. The V end lost 1 base, the J end lost 2 bases, and 11 bases lay between the germline ends. CDR3 nucleotide sequence: TGTGCCAGCAGCTTAGGTGGGCGCCGACAAGAGACCCAGTACTTC. This encodes CASSLGGRRQETQYF.

The CDR3 region is CASRGPGQTNEKLFF. The CDR3 DNA follows: TGTGCCAGCAGGGGGCCGGGACAGACTAATGAAAAACTGTTTTTT. V usage is TRBV7-2 and J usage is TRBJ1-4; TRBD1 aligns across 7 bases. The CDR3 is made up of 15 amino acids. CDR1 and CDR2 (germline): SGHTA, FQGNSA. J lost 2 bases, V lost 6 bases, and 6 bases had no gene match.

This clone was found a few times. CDR3 in amino acids: CASSPGTSTETQYF. The CDR3 DNA reads as TGTGCCAGTAGCCCCGGGACTAGCACGGAGACCCAGTACTTC. The V and J genes are TRBV19 and TRBJ2-5; the match to TRBD2 covers 9 bases. Per germline, CDR1 LNHDA and CDR2 SQIVND (reference sequence). V shed 6 bases and J 5 bases; nucleotides not matched to a gene: 7. The CDR3 sequence is 14 residues long.

This chain uses TRBV28 with TRBJ2-3; tentatively, D is TRBD2 (5 bases). Germline V lookup: CDR1 MDHEN, CDR2 SYDVKM. The CDR3 has 16 amino acids. V was pared by 5 bases and J by 0 bases, with 15 bases between. CDR3 protein: CASSKERAFSTDTQYF. DNA for the CDR3: TGTGCCAGCAGTAAGGAGAGGGCCTTTAGCACAGATACGCAGTATTTT.

In this sample, this clone turned up a few times. The chain links TRBV30 to TRBJ2-1; D is perhaps TRBD2 (5 bases). The CDR3 runs to 11 residues. V was pared by 1 base and J by 10 bases, with 8 bases between. Germline V gene sequence: CDR1 GTSNPN, CDR2 SVGIG (reference sequence). CDR3 nucleotides: TGTGCCTGGAGTGGGACTGGGGAGCAGTTCTTC. Translated: CAWSGTGEQFF.

The rearrangement links TRBV9 to TRBJ2-3; a weak D match, TRBD2 (6 bases). Per the germline V gene, CDR1 is SGDLS and CDR2 is YYNGEE. Trimming took 3 bases from V and 7 from J, leaving 9 bases between them. The CDR3 has 12 amino acids. CDR3 in amino acids: CASSGEAYTQYF. CDR3 nucleotide sequence: TGTGCCAGCAGCGGGGAGGCTTATACGCAGTATTTT.

There are a few counts of this clone. This chain joins TRBV28 and TRBJ2-1, with D hard to call. CDR3 length: 16 residues. Germline CDR1 MDHEN, CDR2 SYDVKM. The V end was cut by 1 base, the J end by 1 base, with 11 bases between. The CDR3 DNA reads as TGTGCCAGCAGTTTATTCTCAGCAGGATCCTACAATGAGCAGTTCTTC. This translates into CASSLFSAGSYNEQFF.

CDR3 nucleotides: TGTGCCAGCAGCCCACAACTAACGACTGTAAAAGAGACCCAGTACTTC. The encoded protein is CASSPQLTTVKETQYF. The rearrangement joins TRBV5-5 to TRBJ2-5; D remains unclear. This CDR3 contains 16 residues. Germline lookup yields CDR1 SGHKS and CDR2 YYEKEE (reference sequence). V shed 4 bases and J shed 3 bases, with 19 bases lying between them.

This clone has only a few counts. The gene calls are TRBV4-2 and TRBJ1-5, with D perhaps matching TRBD1 (5 bases). Germline CDR1 is LGHNA and CDR2 is YNFKEQ. This CDR3 region has 15 residues. V gave up 0 bases and J gave up 6 bases, with 12 bases separating them. This CDR3 is CASSQDSGQGQPQHF. The CDR3 nucleotides read TGTGCCAGCAGCCAAGATAGTGGGCAGGGTCAGCCCCAGCATTTT.

This clone was recorded a few times. V usage is TRBV5-1 and J usage is TRBJ2-5, with 11 nucleotides matching TRBD1. The CDR3 has 14 amino acids. V was clipped by 2 bases and J by 6 bases; unmatched bases: 3. Germline V gene lookup returns CDR1 SGHRS and CDR2 YFSETQ. DNA for the CDR3: TGCGCCAGCAGCTTTGGACAGGGGGCACAGACCCAGTACTTC. It codes for CASSFGQGAQTQYF.

This clone appeared a few times. The CDR3 here is CASRSGGTGGYEQYF. In DNA, the CDR3 is TGTGCCAGCAGAAGCGGGGGGACAGGGGGCTACGAGCAGTACTTC. The chain joins TRBV28 to TRBJ2-7, with TRBD1 identical over 11 bases. Germline V gives CDR1 MDHEN, CDR2 SYDVKM. The CDR3 extends over 15 amino acids. The J segment lost 3 bases and the V segment lost 6 bases, leaving 7 bases of the junction unmatched.

The rearrangement uses TRBV9 and TRBJ1-1; unclear D gene. Trimming removed 3 bases at V and 6 bases at J, with 12 bases between. Germline V gene data show CDR1 as SGDLS and CDR2 as YYNGEE. There are 13 residues in the CDR3. As DNA, the CDR3 is TGTGCCAGCAGCGGCCCAGTCCCATCTGAAGCTTTCTTT. Encoded protein: CASSGPVPSEAFF.

The genes are TRBV30 and TRBJ2-5, with a weak D call TRBD2 (6 bases). The CDR3 spans 15 residues. Trimming took off 3 bases at V and 1 base at J, with 15 bases between the two ends. The germline V gene has CDR1 GTSNPN and CDR2 SVGIG (reference sequence). The CDR3 nucleotides read TGTGCCTGGAGGGGACTGGGCCGTTCCCAAGAGACCCAGTACTTC. Translation: CAWRGLGRSQETQYF.

This clone appeared a few times. V and J are TRBV28 and TRBJ2-5; a possible D gene is TRBD1 (6 bases). The CDR3 extends over 16 amino acids. Germline V gene data show CDR1 as MDHEN and CDR2 as SYDVKM. V was clipped by 3 bases and J by 4 bases, with 18 bases between them. The CDR3 loop is CASSFLQGKRGETQYF. Written as DNA, the CDR3 is TGTGCCAGCAGTTTCCTACAGGGAAAGAGGGGAGAGACCCAGTACTTC.

This clone appeared a few times. The chain uses TRBV11-2 and TRBJ2-4; D gene uncertain. Germline CDR1 and CDR2: SGHAT and FQNNGV. V was trimmed by 1 base and J by 0 bases, leaving 4 bases between them. The CDR3 is 14 residues long. This CDR3 is CASSLALAKNIQYF. CDR3 DNA: TGTGCCAGCAGCTTAGCTTTAGCCAAAAACATTCAGTACTTC. Combining the CDR3 with reference TRBV11-2 and TRBJ2-4 gives the whole variable domain EAGVAQSPRYKIIEKRQSVAFWCNPISGHATLYWYQQILGQGPKLLIQFQNNGVVDDSQLPKDRFSAERLKGVDSTLKIQPAKLEDSAVYLCASSLALAKNIQYFGAGTRLSVL.

This clone occurred a few times. The chain couples TRBV10-3 to TRBJ2-1; D gene ambiguous. Trimming cost V 0 bases and J 6 bases, with 9 bases left between them. The length of the CDR3 is 14 residues. Germline V gives CDR1 ENHRY, CDR2 SYGVKD. The CDR3 DNA reads TGTGCCATCAGTGAGTCGGGCAGCCCCAATGAGCAGTTCTTC. It yields the protein CAISESGSPNEQFF.